The 19 T cell receptor beta chains presented below share a single source sample, sequenced in a study of cytomegalovirus exposure and HLA in healthy donors (dated by TCRdb to about 2017). Receptor libraries were prepared by the immunoSEQ multiplex PCR assay. The multiplex PCR relied on a mix of 60 forward primers for TCR Vbeta segments and 13 reverse primers for TCR Jbeta segments. This is the immuneACCESS table as TCRdb keeps it, with only in-frame sequences that have V and J called. A part of the clones is gone; compared with another copy, unresolved V genes explain less than half, and the rest is unexplained. In all, the sample holds roughly 180,000 clones, and roughly 84% of those were seen once. Of the sample, roughly 1.5% falls within the top ten clones. Sample: PBMCs. The receptors stem from a male donor in good health and CMV-seronegative.

The V and J genes are TRBV5-1 and TRBJ2-4; tentative D call: TRBD2 (5 bases). The V end was cut by 3 bases, the J end by 6 bases, with 16 bases between. The CDR3 sequence is 15 residues long. Germline V lookup: CDR1 SGHRS, CDR2 YFSETQ. CDR3 sequence: CASSSDVGVVNIQYF. CDR3 nucleotides: TGCGCCAGCAGCTCTGATGTGGGAGTGGTAAACATTCAGTACTTC.

The J gene is TRBJ2-5, the V gene TRBV9; a possible D gene is TRBD1 (6 bases). The end of the DNA aligns better with TRBJ2-7, so the J call may be wrong. The CDR3 loop spans 15 amino acids. The germline V gene encodes CDR1 SGDLS and CDR2 YYNGEE. This CDR3 is CASSVAAGAHYEQYF. The CDR3 bases are TGTGCCAGCAGCGTAGCGGCAGGGGCTCACTACGAGCAGTACTTC.

The chain couples TRBV16 to TRBJ2-3; tentative D call: TRBD1 (5 bases). The V gene lost 7 bases and the J gene lost 2 bases, with 16 bases spanning the gap. This CDR3 is 15 amino acids long. Germline CDR1 reads KGHSY; CDR2 reads FQNENV. Here the CDR3 reads CASTQRGRFTDTQYF. CDR3 coding DNA: TGTGCCAGCACACAAAGGGGAAGGTTCACAGATACGCAGTATTTT.

The chain carries TRBV25-1 and TRBJ2-5, with D maybe TRBD2 (7 bases). CDR3 length: 14 amino acids. V was shortened by 4 bases and J by 5 bases, with 14 bases between the two germline ends. Germline V CDR1 and CDR2: MGHDK, SYGVNS. CDR3 sequence: CASSGPGEGETQYF. CDR3 sequence (DNA): TGTGCCAGCAGTGGTCCAGGGGAGGGGGAGACCCAGTACTTC.

The rearrangement uses TRBV15 and TRBJ2-7; D remains ambiguous. The CDR3 totals 12 residues. Trimming shortened V by 3 bases and J by 2 bases, and 5 bases separated the two germline ends. Germline CDR1 and CDR2: LNHNV and YYDKDF (reference sequence). The chain's CDR3 is CATSSLAYEQYF. DNA for the CDR3: TGTGCCACCAGCAGCCTAGCCTACGAGCAGTACTTC. The entire variable domain, with the rest obtained from reference TRBV15 and TRBJ2-7, is as follows: DAMVIQNPRYQVTQFGKPVTLSCSQTLNHNVMYWYQQKSSQAPKLLFHYYDKDFNNEADTPDNFQSRRPNTSFCFLDIRSPGLGDTAMYLCATSSLAYEQYFGPGTRLTVT.

The chain is built from TRBV6-6 and TRBJ1-1, with 8 bases that match TRBD1. The length of the CDR3 is 15 residues. CDR1 MNHNY and CDR2 SVGAGI come from the germline V gene (reference sequence). The junction had 6 bases not matched to a gene; V was cut back by 5 bases and J by 1 base. The CDR3 region is CASSPHRGENTEAFF. The DNA of the CDR3 is TGTGCCAGCAGTCCCCACAGGGGGGAGAACACTGAAGCTTTCTTT.

The rearrangement joins TRBV10-1 to TRBJ2-1; a weak D match, TRBD2 (6 bases). This CDR3 comprises 15 residues. The V gene lost 2 bases and the J gene lost 0 bases, with 8 bases spanning the gap. Germline loops: CDR1 WNHNN, CDR2 SYGVQD (reference sequence). CDR3 DNA: TGCGCCAGCAGTGAGGCGGGGCCCTCCTACAATGAGCAGTTCTTC. Protein: CASSEAGPSYNEQFF.

J is TRBJ2-7 and V is TRBV7-6, with 8 bases that match TRBD1. Germline values: CDR1 SGHVS, CDR2 FNYEAQ. CDR3 length equals 15 residues. V lost 4 bases, J lost 1 base, and 6 bases stayed unmatched. The CDR3 sequence is CASSYPQGASYEQYF. The CDR3 region has the DNA TGTGCCAGCAGCTACCCCCAGGGGGCTTCCTACGAGCAGTACTTC.

The V call is TRBV5-1, the J call TRBJ2-1, with TRBD2 identical over 10 bases. The CDR3 consists of 15 residues. Germline CDR1 and CDR2: SGHRS and YFSETQ. The V segment lost 0 bases and the J segment 7 bases; nucleotides outside the gene matches: 4. CDR3 sequence reads: CASSLGAGGWNEQFF. CDR3 nucleotide sequence: TGCGCCAGCAGCTTGGGAGCGGGAGGGTGGAATGAGCAGTTCTTC.

This clone appeared a single time. One end of the junction fails to match germline, which may point to a read error. The rearrangement joins TRBV7-9 to TRBJ2-7, with D possibly matching TRBD1 (6 bases). The length of the CDR3 is 12 residues. The germline CDR1 and CDR2 sequences are SEHNR and FQNEAQ (reference sequence). The CDR3 DNA is TGTTCCAGCAGCTTAGTACAAGGGGGGCAGTACTTC. Translation: CSSSLVQGGQYF.

This chain connects TRBV9 to TRBJ1-2, with 9 nucleotides matching TRBD1. Germline V gene sequence: CDR1 SGDLS, CDR2 YYNGEE. V was clipped by 4 bases and J by 7 bases; unmatched bases: 8. The CDR3 has 14 amino acids. The CDR3 sequence is CASSSQGALAGYTF. Here the CDR3 DNA reads TGTGCCAGCAGCTCACAGGGGGCGCTTGCTGGCTACACCTTC.

This clone came up a few times. The chain combines TRBV6-6 with TRBJ1-5; no firm D call. V lost 6 bases to trimming and J lost 7 bases, with 19 bases between them. Germline loops: CDR1 MNHNY, CDR2 SVGAGI (reference sequence). The CDR3 extends over 15 amino acids. CDR3 protein: CASSRPRPRGQPQHF. CDR3 DNA: TGTGCCAGCAGCCGGCCGAGGCCACGAGGACAGCCCCAGCATTTT.

This clone showed up just a few times. This rearrangement joins TRBV4-1 to TRBJ2-7; tentative D call: TRBD1 (6 bases). The CDR3 has 15 amino acids. Per germline, CDR1 MGHRA and CDR2 YSYEKL. Trimming pared 0 bases from V and 5 bases from J, leaving 14 bases between. The CDR3 DNA is TGCGCCAGCAGCCAAGATCGAGGGACATCCGACGAGCAGTACTTC. Amino acid sequence: CASSQDRGTSDEQYF.

This sequence joins TRBV29-1 and TRBJ1-1, with unresolved D. The CDR3 has 12 residues. The germline V and J ends were trimmed by 7 bases and 4 bases, with 13 bases remaining between them. Per the germline V gene, CDR1 is SQVTM and CDR2 is ANQGSEA. The CDR3 bases are TGCAGCGCCGGGGATTGTTGCACTGAAGCTTTCTTT. Translation: CSAGDCCTEAFF.

The rearrangement uses TRBV7-8 and TRBJ2-5, with TRBD2 matching 8 bases. V lost 4 bases to trimming and J lost 6 bases; unmatched junction nucleotides: 10. The CDR3 sequence is 15 residues long. Germline V gene data show CDR1 as SGHVS and CDR2 as FQNEAQ. The CDR3 region is CASSWGAGGKQTQYF. CDR3 bases: TGTGCCAGCAGCTGGGGGGCGGGAGGCAAACAGACCCAGTACTTC.

The gene calls are TRBV30 and TRBJ2-5; D unclear. The J call is doubtful: the DNA matches TRBJ2-7 better. The CDR3 sequence is 15 residues long. Germline CDR1 and CDR2: GTSNPN and SVGIG (reference sequence). CDR3 coding DNA: TGTGCCTGGAGTCGCCCCAGCGACTCCGTCTACGAGCAGTACTTC. Protein sequence: CAWSRPSDSVYEQYF.

V usage is TRBV29-1 and J usage is TRBJ2-3; 10 bases fit TRBD1. The CDR3 covers 14 residues. The germline V gene has CDR1 SQVTM and CDR2 ANQGSEA. The J segment lost 8 bases and the V segment lost 4 bases, leaving 9 bases of the junction unmatched. The CDR3 loop is CSVVPDRGGLTQYF. CDR3 nucleotide sequence: TGCAGCGTTGTCCCGGACAGGGGGGGACTTACGCAGTATTTT.

A note on this clone: At one end, the junction sequence differs from germline, possibly due to a read error. The chain recombines TRBV7-9 with TRBJ1-3; no firm D call. The CDR3 is 17 residues long. Per the germline V gene, CDR1 is SEHNR and CDR2 is FQNEAQ (reference sequence). In DNA form, the CDR3 reads TGTTCCAGCAGCTTAGCTGTTCCCCTACTCTCTGGAAACACCATATATTTT. Encoded protein: CSSSLAVPLLSGNTIYF.

This clone has more than one count but fewer than ten. The V and J genes are TRBV5-4 and TRBJ2-7; perhaps TRBD2 as D (5 bases). There are 16 residues in the CDR3. Germline CDR1 and CDR2: SGHNT and YYREEE (reference sequence). Trimming pared 4 bases from V and 2 bases from J, leaving 19 bases between. This chain's CDR3 is CASSRPAGVGAYEQYF. CDR3 nucleotides: TGTGCCAGCAGCCGGCCGGCCGGGGTTGGGGCCTACGAGCAGTACTTC.